This entry lists 13 T cell receptor beta chains sequenced from one sample in a study of tumor-infiltrating lymphocytes in primary liver carcinoma. A primer matching the constant region was used to make TCR beta cDNA from 500 to 650 ng of total RNA. Amplification in three nested multiplex PCR rounds with slightly modified ARM-PCR gave rise to TCR beta libraries. With TRBV1-TRBV30 forward primers and a C-beta reverse primer, the first two PCR rounds were run for roughly 10 cycles each. TCRdb called the multiplex PCR reads again in MiXCR, with one record for every CDR3 protein. This table holds roughly 45,000 distinct CDR3 sequences, about two thirds found once. From 20-30 mg of unsorted bulk tissue, DNA and RNA were co-extracted together. The sample taken for sequencing was liver tumor tissue from sampling region 5. Specified subset: tumor region T5, tumor centre. The receptors shown here come from a man between 40 and 49 years old with primary liver carcinoma and hepatitis B virus infection.

This clonotype has a count of ten or more. This chain uses TRBV12-3 or TRBV12-4 with TRBJ2-2; the match to TRBD1 covers 10 bases. The CDR3 contains 16 residues. Trimming took 6 bases from V and 6 from J; bases not matched to a gene: 10. The CDR3, as DNA: TGTGCCAGCAGCCCGGGACAGGGGAGAGGTCCCGGGGAGCTGTTTTTT. This encodes CASSPGQGRGPGELFF.

Turning to this clonotype: Just one base apart from a much larger clone, this may be a read error. The CDR3 is CASSPHPNEKLFF. The DNA for the CDR3 is TGTGCCAGCAGCCCACACCCGAATGAAAAACTGTTTTTT. The chain couples TRBV7-9 to TRBJ1-4, with D hard to call. The germline CDR1 and CDR2 sequences are SEHNR and FQNEAQ (reference sequence). The CDR3 is 13 residues long. Trimming took off 5 bases at V and 5 bases at J, with 9 bases between the two ends.

In regard to this clonotype: This may arise from a read error, as a much more abundant clone is one base away. For the CDR3, the DNA is TGTGCCAGCAGCTTTGGACAGAGCAATGAGCCCCAGCATTTT. Translating it yields CASSFGQSNEPQHF. The J gene is TRBJ1-5, the V gene TRBV7-8; D may be TRBD1 (6 bases). Germline CDR1 is SGHVS and CDR2 is FQNEAQ. CDR3 length equals 14 residues. The variable domain in full, with the rest retrieved from reference TRBV7-8 and TRBJ1-5, is GAGVSQSPRYKVAKRGQDVALRCDPISGHVSLFWYQQALGQGPEFLTYFQNEAQLDKSGLPSDRFFAERPEGSVSTLKIQRTQQEDSAVYLCASSFGQSNEPQHFGDGTRLSIL.

The chain recombines TRBV4-2 with TRBJ2-7; TRBD2 agrees at 10 bases. Germline V CDR1 and CDR2: LGHNA, YNFKEQ. The length of the CDR3 is 16 residues. The chain's CDR3 is CSSSQVSSGSSYEQYF. DNA of the CDR3: TGTAGCAGCAGCCAAGTCTCTAGCGGGAGCTCCTACGAGCAGTACTTC.

V usage is TRBV11-2 and J usage is TRBJ2-7; D unclear. The CDR3 contains 14 residues. The germline V gene encodes CDR1 SGHAT and CDR2 FQNNGV. V was trimmed by 4 bases and J by 9 bases, leaving 19 bases between them. The CDR3 sequence: CASSSVLLSYLQYF. DNA for the CDR3: TGTGCCAGCAGCTCAGTACTCCTCTCCTACTTGCAGTACTTC. Together with reference TRBV11-2 and TRBJ2-7, the CDR3 gives the full variable domain: EAGVAQSPRYKIIEKRQSVAFWCNPISGHATLYWYQQILGQGPKLLIQFQNNGVVDDSQLPKDRFSAERLKGVDSTLKIQPAKLEDSAVYLCASSSVLLSYLQYFGPGTRLTVT.

With respect to this clonotype: The junction departs from germline at one end; a sequencing error may be responsible. This chain uses TRBV29-1 with TRBJ2-7; weak D call: TRBD2 (5 bases). CDR3 length: 12 residues. Germline V CDR1 and CDR2: SQVTM, ANQGSEA. The CDR3 DNA is TGCAGCGCTGGCGAGGGCCCCTACGAGCAGTGCTTC. It translates to CSAGEGPYEQCF.

This sequence joins TRBV18 and TRBJ1-4, with TRBD1 matching 9 bases. V was clipped by 4 bases and J by 8 bases; unmatched bases: 11. Germline V CDR1 and CDR2: KGHSH, LQKENI. CDR3 length equals 16 residues. As DNA, the CDR3 is TGTGCCAGCTCACGGGTTGCGGGACAGGGCGAGGAAAAACTGTTTTTT. It encodes CASSRVAGQGEEKLFF.

On this clonotype itself: No conserved phenylalanine or tryptophan ends this CDR3, so it is likely a read error. The limits of the CDR3 on the DNA are not certain, so only TCRdb's listed CDR3 is given. The chain combines TRBV11-2 with TRBJ2-3; TRBD2 is the table's D call and was not checked against the DNA. Ends included, the CDR3 has 15 residues. Germline CDR1 is SGHAT and CDR2 is FQNNGV. This CDR3 reads CASSPLAGAEDTQFS.

Worth noting for this clonotype: This may be a read error, as it is one base from a much larger clone. V is TRBV28 and J is TRBJ2-7; a possible D gene is TRBD2 (5 bases). Germline V gene data show CDR1 as MDHEN and CDR2 as SYDVKM. The CDR3 is made up of 13 amino acids. The CDR3 spells CASSPRAFYAQYF. CDR3 coding DNA: TGTGCCAGCAGTCCGAGGGCCTTCTACGCGCAGTACTTC.

A word on this clonotype: The junction and the germline gene differ at one end; a read error may be behind it. The chain employs TRBV29-1 and TRBJ2-1; TRBD1 matches 9 bases. CDR3 length equals 14 residues. Germline CDR1 reads SQVTM; CDR2 reads ANQGSEA. This CDR3 is CSGLSGQGVDEQFF. The CDR3 DNA is TGCAGCGGATTGTCGGGACAGGGTGTGGATGAGCAGTTTTTC.

As to this clonotype: The junction and the germline gene differ at one end; a read error may be behind it. The J gene is TRBJ2-3, the V gene TRBV7-9, with 9 bases lining up with TRBD2. CDR3 length equals 15 residues. Germline CDR1 SEHNR, CDR2 FQNEAQ (reference sequence). CDR3 coding DNA: TGTGCCAGCAGCCAACTAGGGACTAGCACAGATACGCACTATTTT. Amino acid sequence: CASSQLGTSTDTHYF.

As regards this clonotype: One end of the junction does not line up with germline, which may come from a read error. The J gene is TRBJ2-7, the V gene TRBV29-1; perhaps TRBD1 as D (6 bases). This CDR3 is 16 amino acids long. CDR1 and CDR2 (germline): SQVTM, ANQGSEA. In nucleotides, the CDR3 is TGCAGCGTTGGTCTCCGGGTCGGACAGACCCCCTACGAGCGGTACTTC. As protein: CSVGLRVGQTPYERYF.

In regard to this clonotype: One base away lies a much larger clone, so this may be a sequencing read error. The chain has TRBV5-4 and TRBJ2-3, with a weak D call TRBD2 (6 bases). There are 15 residues in the CDR3. Looked up from germline, CDR1 is SGHNT and CDR2 is YYREEE (reference sequence). Trimming cost V 0 bases and J 2 bases, with 10 bases left between them. The CDR3 loop reads CASSLGIAATDTQYF. The CDR3 bases are TGTGCCAGCAGCTTGGGAATAGCGGCCACAGATACGCAGTATTTT.